One and the same sample provided the 2 T cell receptor beta chains below, sequenced in a study of blood T cell repertoires in COVID-19 (dated by TCRdb to about 2020). Library creation used the immunoSEQ multiplex PCR assay. In TCRdb, the immuneACCESS table is reduced to in-frame sequences with V and J assigned. These tables do not hold every clone; where another copy was compared, an unresolved V gene accounts for under half, and the others remain unexplained. The sample table lists more than 40,000 clones, around nine tenths of them with a count of one. The ten largest account for 13% of the sample. Material: peripheral blood. Every receptor here comes from a man of 80 years or more with acute or convalescent COVID-19.

This clone was picked up one time. V gene TRBV16 combines with J gene TRBJ1-4, with a weak D call TRBD1 (6 bases). CDR1 KGHSY and CDR2 FQNENV come from the germline V gene. This CDR3 has 14 residues. Trimming stripped 2 bases from V and 10 bases from J, with 14 bases between. This CDR3 reads CASSQDRDMGKLFF. CDR3 bases: TGTGCCAGCAGCCAAGACCGGGACATGGGAAAACTGTTTTTT.

This sequence joins TRBV5-1 and TRBJ1-3, with D maybe TRBD1 (5 bases). Trimming removed 0 bases at V and 0 bases at J, with 7 bases between. Per germline, CDR1 SGHRS and CDR2 YFSETQ. The CDR3 runs 15 residues. In nucleotides, the CDR3 is TGCGCCAGCAGCTTGGAGGGGTACTCTGGAAACACCATATATTTT. It yields the protein CASSLEGYSGNTIYF.